The entry below describes one T cell receptor (beta chain). What it binds is unknown. As originally analysed: Because ImmunoSEQ provided only junction sequences with no quality scores, the filtering differed. Repertoires were generated with immunoSEQ multiplex PCR, while TCRdb's copy carries only in-frame clones and drops some. V and J calls and clone size are as listed in that table; D and trimming were resolved from the DNA. The data contain more than 2 million clones, almost 96% of them singletons. These data are taken from a study of shared clonotypes between healthy human individuals. Study-level findings and limits: Read depth was anticipated to influence clonotype sharing among donors. Memory subsets generally showed lower estimated richness than naive subsets.

Germline CDR1 is MNHNY and CDR2 is SVGAGI (reference sequence). J lost 3 bases, V lost 8 bases, and 6 bases had no gene match. CDR3 size: 14 residues. This receptor was identified in a man between 18 and 35 years old in good health. The chain combines TRBV6-6 with TRBJ2-1, with 8 bases identical to TRBD2. Input material: naive CD4+ T cells sorted from blood. Indicated subset: CD45RA+ positively selected. The chain's CDR3 is CASARRGGYNEQFF. CDR3 DNA: TGTGCCAGCGCCCGTCGGGGGGGCTACAATGAGCAGTTCTTC.